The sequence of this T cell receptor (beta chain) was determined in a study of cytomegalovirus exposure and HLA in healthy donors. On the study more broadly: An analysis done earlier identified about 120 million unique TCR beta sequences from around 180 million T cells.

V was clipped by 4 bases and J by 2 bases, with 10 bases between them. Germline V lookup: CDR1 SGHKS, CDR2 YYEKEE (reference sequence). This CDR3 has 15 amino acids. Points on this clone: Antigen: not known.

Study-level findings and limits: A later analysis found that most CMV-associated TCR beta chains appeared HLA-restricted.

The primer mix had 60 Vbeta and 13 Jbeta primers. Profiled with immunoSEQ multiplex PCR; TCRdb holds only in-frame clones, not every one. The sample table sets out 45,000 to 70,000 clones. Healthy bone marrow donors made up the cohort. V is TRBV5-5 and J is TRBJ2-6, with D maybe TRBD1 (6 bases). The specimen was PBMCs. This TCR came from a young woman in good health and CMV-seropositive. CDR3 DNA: TGTGCCAGCAGCAATGGACAGACTGGGGCCAACGTCCTGACTTTC. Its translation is CASSNGQTGANVLTF.